This T cell receptor beta chain was identified during a study of blood T cell repertoires in COVID-19. Study context: The analysed material was cDNA or gDNA that came from T cells, B-cell-depleted T cells, or PBMCs.

V lost 0 bases, J lost 8 bases, and 8 bases lay in between. The CDR3 spans 13 residues. Germline V lookup: CDR1 LGHDT, CDR2 YNNKEL (reference sequence). Per the original methods: For nucleated cells, counts were estimated from reference gene primer amplification. Assay: immunoSEQ multiplex PCR; the TCRdb copy retains only in-frame clones and omits some. V, J and clone size are taken as reported in that table, and D and trimming were inferred from the DNA itself. The sample consists of approximately 190,000 clones, 88% of them appearing once. Sequenced sample: peripheral blood. This chain joins TRBV3-1 (or the pseudogene TRBV3-2) and TRBJ2-1; D not certain. This TCR was sampled from a middle-aged man with active or convalescent COVID-19. This CDR3 reads CASSQEYGDEQFF. CDR3 nucleotides: TGTGCCAGCAGCCAAGAATACGGAGATGAGCAGTTCTTC.